This T cell receptor beta chain is from a study of blood T cell repertoires in COVID-19 (dated by TCRdb to about 2020). Context from the whole study: Collaborator samples came from the United States, Italy and Spain and covered acute and convalescent phases of COVID-19. The material from the prospective study consisted of cDNA or gDNA derived from T cells, B-cell-depleted T cells, or PBMCs. The dataset comprised deeply sampled blood TCRbeta repertoires from subjects exposed to, actively infected with, or recovered from COVID-19. The repertoires were released in a freely available public database intended as a resource for research on the immune response to SARS-CoV-2. Samples were obtained from the ongoing ImmuneRACE study (first 160 participants) and from about 1,300 subjects provided by 6 global collaborators. The sample metadata nearly always contained a de-identified subject ID, COVID-19 status, age in years and sex. Where available, HLA class I and class II types were obtained from metadata supplied by the sample provider rather than from assay-based typing.

TCRbeta CDR3 regions were amplified from genomic DNA using the immunoSEQ Assay, a bias-controlled multiplex PCR. In the paper's pipeline: The number of nucleated cells in each sample was estimated by amplification of reference gene primers within the assay. To quantify the absolute abundance of each unique TCRbeta CDR3 rearrangement, sequence reads were collapsed and filtered. For each sample, productive Simpson clonality was calculated as the square root of Simpson's diversity index over productive rearrangements. TCRdb retrieved this table from immuneACCESS and kept in-frame rearrangements only. Not all clones are present; in checked studies, unresolved V genes account for under half, and no reason is known for the remainder. V, J and clone size reflect that table, while D and trimming were determined from the DNA. This sample lists 130,000 to 150,000 clones; approximately 82% were detected once. Approximately 7.1% of the sample goes to the ten largest clones.

For this clone: What antigen it recognizes has not been identified. It has no much larger one-base neighbor in the sample; base qualities were not kept.

Paper-wide results and their limitations: How much clinical and demographic metadata was included differed by source and by participant, and the metadata was provided uncurated.

Whole blood was collected in K2EDTA tubes by collaborating institutions according to the institutions' own protocols. For TCRbeta analysis, collaborators shipped samples in one of three forms: frozen whole blood, isolated PBMCs, or DNA extracted from either of those sample types. CDR1 and CDR2 (SGHTA, FQGNSA) derive from the germline V gene. Cut back by 8 bases and 5 bases, the V and J ends lie 12 bases apart. The CDR3 numbers 13 residues from cysteine through phenylalanine. The DNA shown is the 39-base CDR3, in frame from base 1. The sequence links TRBV7-2 to TRBJ1-4; too little of a D gene remains to name it. Sequenced input: peripheral blood. The sequence was collected from a woman in her fifties or sixties in a cohort sampled during active or convalescent COVID-19. The DNA reads as follows: TGTGCCAGCGGGCTCACTTACAATGAAAAACTGTTTTTT. The translation is CASGLTYNEKLFF.